Following are 21 T cell receptor beta chains from one sample sequenced in a study of blood T cell repertoires in COVID-19. The data were produced by immunoSEQ multiplex PCR, yet TCRdb's version contains in-frame clones alone and is incomplete. In the table there are some 230,000 clones, approximately 85% of which are singletons. Source material: peripheral blood. The receptors here all came from a man over 45 who had recovered from COVID-19.

The chain joins TRBV12-3 or TRBV12-4 to TRBJ2-4; 9 bases line up with TRBD1. Trimming removed 10 bases from V and 7 bases from J; junction bases left unmatched: 8. This CDR3 has 13 residues. In DNA, the CDR3 is TGTGCCACCTCAGGCGGGACAGGGAACATTCAGTACTTC. It yields the protein CATSGGTGNIQYF.

The chain links TRBV7-8 to TRBJ1-5; possible D gene TRBD1, 5 bases. V gave up 5 bases and J gave up 4 bases, with 12 bases separating them. Germline CDR1 SGHVS, CDR2 FQNEAQ. This CDR3 spans 14 amino acids. CDR3 coding DNA: TGTGCCAGCAGCCTGACAGCGCTGAATCAGCCCCAGCATTTT. Its translation is CASSLTALNQPQHF.

The V gene is TRBV6-5, the J gene TRBJ2-7; D remains ambiguous. Trimming left V 4 bases short and J 4 bases short, with 8 bases between. Germline CDR1 is MNHEY and CDR2 is SVGAGI. This CDR3 has 12 amino acids. The CDR3 nucleotides read TGTGCCAGCAGTTTAAATCGGTACGAGCAGTACTTC. It specifies CASSLNRYEQYF.

The CDR3 DNA reads TGTGCCAGTAGTATCGGGACAGCAGTCGCTGAAGCTTTCTTT. Its translation is CASSIGTAVAEAFF. The V and J genes are TRBV19 and TRBJ1-1; 7 bases fit TRBD1. Trimming at V came to 3 bases and at J to 6 bases, leaving 7 bases not matched to a gene. The CDR3 covers 14 residues. Germline assignment: CDR1 LNHDA and CDR2 SQIVND (reference sequence).

The chain uses TRBV28 and TRBJ2-7; 8 nucleotides match TRBD1. CDR1 MDHEN and CDR2 SYDVKM come from the germline V gene. Trimming took 2 bases from V and 5 from J; bases not matched to a gene: 8. The CDR3 spans 15 residues. DNA for the CDR3: TGTGCCAGCAGTTTAGGAGGGACAGGAAAGAACGAGCAGTACTTC. This encodes CASSLGGTGKNEQYF.

The rearrangement joins TRBV19 to TRBJ2-7, with TRBD2 matching over 9 bases. The CDR3 loop spans 15 amino acids. The V gene end was trimmed by 5 bases and the J gene end by 6 bases; junction bases not matched to a gene: 11. Germline-derived CDR1 and CDR2 are LNHDA and SQIVND (reference sequence). The CDR3 here is CASSVSGGNRGEQYF. DNA for the CDR3: TGTGCCAGTAGTGTCAGCGGGGGGAATAGAGGCGAGCAGTACTTC.

The chain carries TRBV6-5 and TRBJ1-2, with D unresolved. This CDR3 comprises 14 residues. Trimming pared 6 bases from V and 4 bases from J, leaving 15 bases between. CDR1 is MNHEY, CDR2 SVGAGI, per germline. CDR3 in amino acids: CASRTVQSPYGYTF. The DNA of the CDR3 is TGTGCCAGCAGGACCGTACAGAGCCCCTATGGCTACACCTTC.

Here the CDR3 DNA reads TGTGCCAGCAGCCGATGGACAGGGACACAAGAGACCCAGTACTTC. Its translation: CASSRWTGTQETQYF. The V call is TRBV27, the J call TRBJ2-5, with TRBD1 matching over 8 bases. V gave up 6 bases and J gave up 2 bases; unmatched junction bases: 8. Looked up from germline, CDR1 is MNHEY and CDR2 is SMNVEV (reference sequence). The CDR3 sequence is 15 residues long.

V gene TRBV2 combines with J gene TRBJ2-7; 8 nucleotides match TRBD1. CDR1 is SNHLY, CDR2 FYNNEI, per germline. V was pared by 5 bases and J by 3 bases, with 6 bases of the junction left unmatched. This CDR3 comprises 14 residues. CDR3 sequence reads: CASSRQGANYEQYF. Written as DNA, the CDR3 is TGTGCCAGCAGTCGTCAGGGGGCAAACTACGAGCAGTACTTC.

This clone has just a few counts. This sequence joins TRBV7-9 and TRBJ2-2; the D gene is possibly TRBD1 (5 bases). Deletions cut 7 bases from V and 4 bases from J, with 16 bases between. The length of the CDR3 is 15 residues. The germline CDR1 and CDR2 sequences are SEHNR and FQNEAQ (reference sequence). The CDR3 spells CASTLRAHFTGELFF. The CDR3 nucleotides read TGTGCCAGCACGCTCAGGGCCCATTTCACCGGGGAGCTGTTTTTT.

This chain connects TRBV5-8 to TRBJ2-3, with 9 bases that match TRBD1. Germline V gene lookup returns CDR1 SGHTS and CDR2 YDEGEE. The CDR3 contains 15 residues. The ends lost 0 bases at V and 5 bases at J; junction bases unmatched: 4. DNA for the CDR3: TGTGCCAGCAGCTTGGGACAGGGGGGAGGAGATACGCAGTATTTT. This translates into CASSLGQGGGDTQYF.

The chain uses TRBV30 and TRBJ2-3, with 14 nucleotides matching TRBD2. From germline, CDR1 is GTSNPN and CDR2 SVGIG (reference sequence). The trim removed 2 bases at V and 3 bases at J, leaving 10 bases unmatched. This CDR3 spans 18 amino acids. The CDR3 sequence: CAWSRPYGTSGSTDTQYF. For the CDR3, the DNA is TGTGCCTGGAGTAGGCCCTACGGGACTAGCGGGAGTACAGATACGCAGTATTTT.

V usage is TRBV28 and J usage is TRBJ2-1, with D tentatively TRBD1 (5 bases). Deletions cut 5 bases from V and 2 bases from J, with 13 bases between. The germline gives CDR1 MDHEN, CDR2 SYDVKM. The CDR3 is 15 residues long. In DNA form, the CDR3 reads TGTGCCAGCAGTGTCGGAGCAGGGACCTACAATGAGCAGTTCTTC. Translating gives CASSVGAGTYNEQFF. Full variable domain (missing parts from reference TRBV28 and TRBJ2-1): DVKVTQSSRYLVKRTGEKVFLECVQDMDHENMFWYRQDPGLGLRLIYFSYDVKMKEKGDIPEGYSVSREKKERFSLILESASTNQTSMYLCASSVGAGTYNEQFFGPGTRLTVL.

The chain combines TRBV12-2 with TRBJ2-1; TRBD2, the table's D call, lacks a check against the DNA. TRBV12-2 is an annotated pseudogene. This CDR3 region has 18 residues. CDR3 sequence: CASRKGGTSVHSYNEQFF. In DNA, the CDR3 is TGTGCAAGTCGCAAAGGGGGGACTAGCGTTCACTCCTACAATGAGCAGTTCTTC.

A few counts support this clone. V is TRBV6-4 and J is TRBJ2-2; TRBD1 is a possible D gene (6 bases). The V end lost 5 bases, the J end lost 0 bases, and 7 bases lay between the germline ends. CDR1 MRHNA and CDR2 SNTAGT come from the germline V gene. The CDR3 loop spans 14 amino acids. CDR3 loop: CASSRQANTGELFF. The CDR3 nucleotides read TGTGCCAGCAGTCGACAGGCGAACACCGGGGAGCTGTTTTTT.

The V call is TRBV6-5, the J call TRBJ2-2; D gene unclear. The CDR3 spans 13 residues. Trimming cost V 0 bases and J 7 bases, with 6 bases left between them. Germline V lookup: CDR1 MNHEY, CDR2 SVGAGI. The CDR3 sequence: CASSYSNGGELFF. The CDR3 DNA follows: TGTGCCAGCAGTTACTCGAACGGCGGGGAGCTGTTTTTT.

The chain couples TRBV6-1 to TRBJ1-4; the match to TRBD1 covers 10 bases. Germline V lookup: CDR1 MNHNS, CDR2 SASEGT. Trimming took 1 base from V and 10 from J; bases not matched to a gene: 12. This CDR3 contains 17 residues. The CDR3 region is CASSEEGPGDRGRKLFF. DNA of the CDR3: TGTGCCAGCAGTGAAGAGGGACCGGGGGACAGGGGTAGAAAACTGTTTTTT.

V is TRBV28 and J is TRBJ2-2; TRBD1 matches 9 bases. The ends lost 5 bases at V and 4 bases at J; junction bases unmatched: 5. The CDR3 totals 15 residues. Looked up from germline, CDR1 is MDHEN and CDR2 is SYDVKM. CDR3 bases: TGTGCCAGCAGTAACAGGGGGCGCGGCACCGGGGAGCTGTTTTTT. It specifies CASSNRGRGTGELFF. Filled out from reference TRBV28 and TRBJ2-2, the complete variable domain reads DVKVTQSSRYLVKRTGEKVFLECVQDMDHENMFWYRQDPGLGLRLIYFSYDVKMKEKGDIPEGYSVSREKKERFSLILESASTNQTSMYLCASSNRGRGTGELFFGEGSRLTVL.

This clone showed up just a few times. The CDR3 DNA is TGTGCCAGCAGCTTGATGTTCGCTAGCGGGAGTGGTAGTGAGCAGTTCTTC. Translating gives CASSLMFASGSGSEQFF. V is TRBV5-5 and J is TRBJ2-1; the match to TRBD2 covers 10 bases. The J segment lost 9 bases and the V segment lost 1 base, leaving 13 bases of the junction unmatched. The CDR3 length is 17 residues. CDR1 SGHKS and CDR2 YYEKEE come from the germline V gene (reference sequence).

V is TRBV6-5 and J is TRBJ2-1; possible D gene TRBD2, 6 bases. Germline loops: CDR1 MNHEY, CDR2 SVGAGI. The CDR3 extends over 14 amino acids. Trimming removed 3 bases at V and 2 bases at J, with 8 bases between. CDR3 DNA sequence: TGTGCCAGCAGTTATTCGGGGGCCTACAATGAGCAGTTCTTC. Amino acid sequence: CASSYSGAYNEQFF.

J is TRBJ2-1 and V is TRBV30, with TRBD2 matching 11 bases. The CDR3 runs 16 residues. After removal of 2 bases from V and 3 bases from J, the junction contained 6 bases not matched to a gene. The germline CDR1 and CDR2 sequences are GTSNPN and SVGIG (reference sequence). CDR3 sequence: CAWSRLAGKNYNEQFF. The CDR3 nucleotides read TGTGCCTGGAGTAGACTAGCGGGAAAGAACTACAATGAGCAGTTCTTC.